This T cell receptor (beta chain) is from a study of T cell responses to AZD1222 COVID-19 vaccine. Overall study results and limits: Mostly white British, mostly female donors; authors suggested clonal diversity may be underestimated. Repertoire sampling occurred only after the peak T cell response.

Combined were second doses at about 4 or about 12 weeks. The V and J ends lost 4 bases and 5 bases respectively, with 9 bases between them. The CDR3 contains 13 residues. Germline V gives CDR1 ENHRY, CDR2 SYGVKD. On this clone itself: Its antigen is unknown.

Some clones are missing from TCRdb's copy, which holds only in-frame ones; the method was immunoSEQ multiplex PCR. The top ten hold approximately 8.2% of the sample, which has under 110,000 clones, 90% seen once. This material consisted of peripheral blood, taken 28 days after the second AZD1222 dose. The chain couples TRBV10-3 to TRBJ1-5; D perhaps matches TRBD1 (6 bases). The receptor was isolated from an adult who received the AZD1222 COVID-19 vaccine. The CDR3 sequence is CAISVEGDQPQHF. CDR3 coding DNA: TGTGCCATCAGTGTGGAGGGGGATCAGCCCCAGCATTTT.